A single sample gave rise to the 23 T cell receptor beta chains below, sequenced in a study of blood T cell repertoires in COVID-19. Generated by immunoSEQ multiplex PCR, the TCRdb table keeps only in-frame clones and is missing some. The table records 150,000 or so clones, roughly 79% of them present only once. The source material was PBMCs or T cells enriched from blood (not recorded which). The source of these receptors is a woman in her forties or fifties who had recovered from COVID-19.

V usage is TRBV2 and J usage is TRBJ1-2; D possibly corresponds to TRBD1 (5 bases). The CDR3 is 13 amino acids. V was clipped by 4 bases and J by 8 bases, with 14 bases between them. CDR1 and CDR2 (germline): SNHLY, FYNNEI. The CDR3 coding sequence is TGTGCCAGCAGTGTCCCAGGGTGGGGCGGCTACACCTTC. Encoded protein: CASSVPGWGGYTF.

The V gene is TRBV21-1, the J gene TRBJ2-5; no DNA check was done on the table's D call, TRBD1. TRBV21-1 has pseudogene status. CDR3 size: 14 residues. This chain's CDR3 is CASSKVSEQETQYF. DNA of the CDR3: TGTGCCAGCAGCAAAGTGTCAGAACAAGAGACCCAGTACTTC.

V usage is TRBV9 and J usage is TRBJ1-3, with TRBD1 identical over 7 bases. This CDR3 has 14 amino acids. The ends lost 4 bases at V and 2 bases at J; junction bases unmatched: 3. Per germline, CDR1 SGDLS and CDR2 YYNGEE. The CDR3 nucleotides read TGTGCCAGCAGCCATGACAGGGCTGGAAACACCATATATTTT. This translates into CASSHDRAGNTIYF.

The chain carries TRBV11-2 and TRBJ1-4; D gene uncertain. Deletions cut 4 bases from V and 8 bases from J, with 17 bases between. The CDR3 is 15 residues long. The germline gives CDR1 SGHAT, CDR2 FQNNGV. CDR3 nucleotides: TGTGCCAGCAGCTCCGGACTCGGACCTGAGGAAAAACTGTTTTTT. Translated: CASSSGLGPEEKLFF. Looking up the rest from reference TRBV11-2 and TRBJ1-4 gives the full variable domain: EAGVAQSPRYKIIEKRQSVAFWCNPISGHATLYWYQQILGQGPKLLIQFQNNGVVDDSQLPKDRFSAERLKGVDSTLKIQPAKLEDSAVYLCASSSGLGPEEKLFFGSGTQLSVL.

The rearrangement uses TRBV7-8 and TRBJ1-4; D ambiguous. Trimming took 1 base from V and 5 from J, leaving 17 bases between them. CDR1 SGHVS and CDR2 FQNEAQ come from the germline V gene. The CDR3 consists of 17 residues. The CDR3 region is CASSLDEGSRLNEKLFF. As DNA, the CDR3 is TGTGCCAGCAGCTTAGATGAGGGATCAAGGCTAAATGAAAAACTGTTTTTT.

The rearrangement links TRBV3-1 (or the pseudogene TRBV3-2) to TRBJ1-2; tentative D call: TRBD1 (5 bases). The germline CDR1 and CDR2 sequences are LGHDT and YNNKEL (reference sequence). This CDR3 contains 15 residues. V was clipped by 3 bases and J by 3 bases, with 14 bases between them. The CDR3 nucleotides are TGTGCCAGCAGCCACCGAAGACAGCCATACTATGGCTACACCTTC. Protein sequence: CASSHRRQPYYGYTF.

This rearrangement joins TRBV10-1 to TRBJ2-3, with D possibly matching TRBD2 (6 bases). Germline CDR1 is WNHNN and CDR2 is SYGVQD (reference sequence). The CDR3 has 14 residues. Trimming removed 2 bases from V and 1 base from J, with 7 bases in between. The DNA for the CDR3 is TGCGCCAGCAGTGAGGCGGGGCGCACAGATACGCAGTATTTT. Translating it yields CASSEAGRTDTQYF.

The genes are TRBV7-9 and TRBJ1-4; no definite D call. In germline, CDR1 is SEHNR, CDR2 FQNEAQ (reference sequence). With 4 bases removed from V and 4 bases from J, the gap between germline ends came to 7 bases. This CDR3 contains 13 residues. CDR3 sequence (DNA): TGTGCCAGCAGCTCGCGAGTTAATGAAAAACTGTTTTTT. Its protein is CASSSRVNEKLFF.

The J gene is TRBJ1-2, the V gene TRBV11-2; tentative D call: TRBD1 (6 bases). CDR3 size: 14 residues. CDR1 is SGHAT, CDR2 FQNNGV, per germline. V shed 0 bases and J shed 2 bases, with 7 bases lying between them. The CDR3 region has the DNA TGTGCCAGCAGCTTAGACACAGGGAACTATGGCTACACCTTC. It translates to CASSLDTGNYGYTF.

CDR3 sequence: CASSPLPLTGRNTIYF. The DNA for the CDR3 is TGTGCCAGTAGTCCTCTACCCCTGACAGGGAGAAACACCATATATTTT. This chain connects TRBV19 to TRBJ1-3; the match to TRBD1 covers 7 bases. Germline V gene sequence: CDR1 LNHDA, CDR2 SQIVND (reference sequence). The trim removed 5 bases at V and 5 bases at J, leaving 12 bases unmatched. There are 16 residues in the CDR3.

V usage is TRBV10-3 and J usage is TRBJ2-1; 7 bases are a match to TRBD2. The CDR3 is 14 amino acids. V lost 7 bases to trimming and J lost 4 bases; unmatched junction nucleotides: 7. Looked up from germline, CDR1 is ENHRY and CDR2 is SYGVKD. The CDR3 region is CAIMGGIDYNEQFF. CDR3 sequence (DNA): TGTGCCATCATGGGAGGGATTGATTACAATGAGCAGTTCTTC.

The genes are TRBV29-1 and TRBJ1-4, with TRBD1 as a possible D gene (5 bases). CDR1 and CDR2 from the germline V gene are SQVTM and ANQGSEA. Trimming shortened V by 7 bases and J by 0 bases, and 18 bases separated the two germline ends. The length of the CDR3 is 16 residues. CDR3 residues: CSAPDSRNTTNEKLFF. In nucleotides, the CDR3 is TGCAGCGCTCCCGACAGTAGAAATACAACTAATGAAAAACTGTTTTTT.

The CDR3 reads CASSLWDRVGNEQFF. CDR3 bases: TGTGCCAGCAGCCTCTGGGACAGGGTTGGCAATGAGCAGTTCTTC. V gene TRBV3-1 (or the pseudogene TRBV3-2) combines with J gene TRBJ2-1; 9 bases align to TRBD1. The CDR3 runs to 15 residues. Germline-derived CDR1 and CDR2 are LGHDT and YNNKEL (reference sequence). The junction had 7 bases not matched to a gene; V was cut back by 4 bases and J by 6 bases.

This clone has a handful of counts. J is TRBJ2-7 and V is TRBV3-1 (or the pseudogene TRBV3-2), with TRBD2 matching over 12 bases. The V gene's germline CDR1 is LGHDT and CDR2 YNNKEL (reference sequence). The CDR3 length is 16 residues. J lost 4 bases, V lost 1 base, and 5 bases had no gene match. The chain's CDR3 is CASSQGLAGGLYEQYF. In nucleotides, the CDR3 is TGTGCCAGCAGCCAAGGGCTAGCGGGAGGGCTATACGAGCAGTACTTC.

This clone was seen a single time. The V call is TRBV3-1 (or the pseudogene TRBV3-2), the J call TRBJ2-2; 13 bases are a match to TRBD2. In germline, CDR1 is LGHDT, CDR2 YNNKEL (reference sequence). V lost 1 base to trimming and J lost 5 bases; unmatched junction nucleotides: 1. The length of the CDR3 is 16 residues. Here the CDR3 reads CASSQVTSGRTGELFF. The CDR3 DNA reads as TGTGCCAGCAGCCAAGTGACTAGCGGGAGGACCGGGGAGCTGTTTTTT.

The table lists this clone with a few counts. The chain joins TRBV12-3 or TRBV12-4 to TRBJ1-5, with a tentative D call TRBD1 (5 bases). The V end lost 5 bases, the J end lost 11 bases, and 13 bases lay between the germline ends. The CDR3 is 12 amino acids. CDR3 sequence reads: CASSRPGGTQHF. CDR3 nucleotide sequence: TGTGCCAGCAGTAGGCCCGGGGGGACCCAGCATTTT.

V is TRBV21-1 and J is TRBJ1-6. TRBV21-1 represents a pseudogene. This CDR3 is 17 amino acids long. The CDR3 DNA reads TGTGCCAGCAGCTGTAAAGGGGGGGCCAACTATAATTCACCCCTCCACTTT. Its protein is CASSCKGGANYNSPLHF.

V gene TRBV7-6 combines with J gene TRBJ2-1; perhaps TRBD1 as D (5 bases). This CDR3 is built from 15 residues. CDR1 is SGHVS, CDR2 FNYEAQ, per germline. The ends were cut back, 1 base at V and 7 bases at J, with 14 bases in the middle. The CDR3 bases are TGTGCCAGCAGCTTAGGGGGCCCTAGGTCGAATGAGCAGTTCTTC. Encoded protein: CASSLGGPRSNEQFF. Complete variable domain (other parts from reference TRBV7-6 and TRBJ2-1): GAGVSQSPRYKVTKRGQDVALRCDPISGHVSLYWYRQALGQGPEFLTYFNYEAQQDKSGLPNDRFSAERPEGSISTLTIQRTEQRDSAMYRCASSLGGPRSNEQFFGPGTRLTVL.

The V gene is TRBV28, the J gene TRBJ2-6, with D unresolved. From germline, CDR1 is MDHEN and CDR2 SYDVKM. The length of the CDR3 is 13 residues. With 3 bases removed from V and 4 bases from J, the gap between germline ends came to 4 bases. CDR3 sequence reads: CASSLAGANVLTF. The CDR3 DNA reads TGTGCCAGCAGTTTGGCCGGGGCCAACGTCCTGACTTTC.

The genes are TRBV29-1 and TRBJ1-3, with 7 bases matching TRBD1. This CDR3 contains 13 residues. The germline V gene encodes CDR1 SQVTM and CDR2 ANQGSEA. J lost 2 bases, V lost 4 bases, and 2 bases had no gene match. In DNA form, the CDR3 reads TGCAGCGTTGGAGACAGGGCTGGAAACACCATATATTTT. Translated, it gives CSVGDRAGNTIYF. Full variable domain (rest looked up from reference TRBV29-1 and TRBJ1-3): SAVISQKPSRDICQRGTSLTIQCQVDSQVTMMFWYRQQPGQSLTLIATANQGSEATYESGFVIDKFPISRPNLTFSTLTVSNMSPEDSSIYLCSVGDRAGNTIYFGEGSWLTVV.

The V gene is TRBV24-1, the J gene TRBJ1-3, with D perhaps matching TRBD1 (6 bases). The length of the CDR3 is 18 residues. Trimming removed 6 bases at V and 4 bases at J, with 24 bases between. Germline V gene sequence: CDR1 KGHDR, CDR2 SFDVKD. The CDR3 DNA reads as TGTGCCACCAGTCCTACCCGGACAGTATCCTTTCGAGGAAACACCATATATTTT. It specifies CATSPTRTVSFRGNTIYF.

This sequence joins TRBV5-1 and TRBJ1-4; TRBD1 aligns across 7 bases. The germline V gene encodes CDR1 SGHRS and CDR2 YFSETQ. The length of the CDR3 is 15 residues. The V and J ends lost 4 bases and 3 bases, in that order; junction bases with no gene match: 6. CDR3 nucleotides: TGCGCCAGCAGCCCCACAGGGGTTGCTAATGAAAAACTGTTTTTT. Protein product: CASSPTGVANEKLFF.

CDR3 DNA: TGTGCCAGCAGAGGGACAGGGGTCAATGAGCAGTTCTTC. It codes for CASRGTGVNEQFF. V gene TRBV2 combines with J gene TRBJ2-1, with 10 nucleotides matching TRBD1. The CDR3 covers 13 residues. Germline CDR1 and CDR2: SNHLY and FYNNEI. J gave up 6 bases and V 6 bases, and 2 bases lay outside the gene matches.